The 19 T cell receptor beta chains in this list originate from one sample, sequenced in a study of T cell responses to AZD1222 COVID-19 vaccine. Produced via immunoSEQ multiplex PCR; TCRdb's table is partial and in-frame only. Here the sample spans roughly 100,000 clones, approximately 90% being singletons. Sequencing used peripheral blood, obtained on day 0 of AZD1222 vaccination. Receptor source: an adult in good health.

The gene calls are TRBV19 and TRBJ2-1; a weak D match, TRBD1 (6 bases). CDR3 length: 11 residues. From germline, CDR1 is LNHDA and CDR2 SQIVND (reference sequence). The CDR3 bases are TGTAGGGGGAAATCCTACAATGAGCAGTTCTTC. Amino acids: CRGKSYNEQFF.

The chain links TRBV28 to TRBJ2-2, with D possibly matching TRBD2 (6 bases). CDR3 length: 18 amino acids. Trimming shortened V by 11 bases and J by 0 bases, and 25 bases separated the two germline ends. CDR1 and CDR2 (germline): MDHEN, SYDVKM. The chain's CDR3 is CASRDSLTLNSNTGELFF. The CDR3, as DNA: TGTGCCTCGAGGGACTCTCTAACACTGAACTCGAACACCGGGGAGCTGTTTTTT.

V is TRBV21-1 and J is TRBJ2-7; the table names TRBD1, a call not compared with the DNA. TRBV21-1 is a recognized pseudogene. CDR3 size: 15 residues. The CDR3 reads CASSKNQGQPYEQYF. The DNA of the CDR3 is TGTGCCAGCAGCAAGAATCAGGGCCAGCCCTACGAGCAGTACTTC.

The chain combines TRBV11-2 with TRBJ1-1; D remains unclear. V lost 1 base, J lost 6 bases, and 9 bases lay in between. The CDR3 has 13 residues. The germline V gene encodes CDR1 SGHAT and CDR2 FQNNGV. The CDR3 protein is CASSLGHPSEAFF. The CDR3 nucleotides read TGTGCCAGCAGCTTAGGACACCCTTCTGAAGCTTTCTTT.

This chain connects TRBV5-1 to TRBJ2-2; D may be TRBD2 (6 bases). Trimming pared 2 bases from V and 7 bases from J, leaving 12 bases between. The germline gives CDR1 SGHRS, CDR2 YFSETQ. CDR3 size: 14 residues. CDR3 bases: TGCGCCAGCAGCTTAGGCGGGGTGATCGGGGAGCTGTTTTTT. Translating gives CASSLGGVIGELFF.

The chain carries TRBV5-1 and TRBJ2-3; D is unresolved. The CDR3 covers 16 residues. Germline V CDR1 and CDR2: SGHRS, YFSETQ. Deletions cut 3 bases from V and 0 bases from J, with 14 bases between. The DNA of the CDR3 is TGCGCCAGCAGCTCCCAAATCAGTGCTAGCACAGATACGCAGTATTTT. Translating gives CASSSQISASTDTQYF.

This chain connects TRBV3-1 (or the pseudogene TRBV3-2) to TRBJ2-2; perhaps TRBD1 as D (6 bases). Germline loops: CDR1 LGHDT, CDR2 YNNKEL (reference sequence). V was shortened by 3 bases and J by 1 base, with 9 bases between the two germline ends. This CDR3 has 15 amino acids. CDR3 sequence: CASSHETGNTGELFF. The CDR3, as DNA: TGTGCCAGCAGCCACGAGACAGGGAACACCGGGGAGCTGTTTTTT.

This chain joins TRBV19 and TRBJ2-1, with D possibly TRBD2 on 5 matching bases. Germline CDR1 LNHDA, CDR2 SQIVND (reference sequence). V was trimmed by 2 bases and J by 8 bases, leaving 13 bases between them. The CDR3 loop spans 14 amino acids. The CDR3 reads CASSIIQSGYEQFF. The CDR3 nucleotides are TGTGCCAGTAGTATAATCCAATCGGGGTATGAGCAGTTCTTC. Combining the CDR3 with reference TRBV19 and TRBJ2-1 gives the whole variable domain DGGITQSPKYLFRKEGQNVTLSCEQNLNHDAMYWYRQDPGQGLRLIYYSQIVNDFQKGDIAEGYSVSREKKESFPLTVTSAQKNPTAFYLCASSIIQSGYEQFFGPGTRLTVL.

The chain uses TRBV7-2 and TRBJ2-1; 10 bases agree with TRBD2. The length of the CDR3 is 15 residues. Germline assignment: CDR1 SGHTA and CDR2 FQGNSA. The J segment lost 6 bases and the V segment lost 3 bases, leaving 5 bases of the junction unmatched. The CDR3 nucleotides are TGTGCCAGCAGCTTCCGAGCGGGAGGGGTCAATGAGCAGTTCTTC. Its translation: CASSFRAGGVNEQFF.

The rearrangement joins TRBV4-3 to TRBJ2-7, with D hard to call. Germline V gene data show CDR1 as LGHNA and CDR2 as YSLEER. This CDR3 region has 14 residues. The V end was cut by 1 base, the J end by 3 bases, with 10 bases between. The CDR3 is CASSQGSEFYEQYF. The DNA for the CDR3 is TGCGCCAGCAGCCAAGGGAGTGAATTCTACGAGCAGTACTTC.

V is TRBV27 and J is TRBJ1-2; tentatively, D is TRBD1 (5 bases). Germline CDR1 reads MNHEY; CDR2 reads SMNVEV (reference sequence). The germline V and J ends were trimmed by 4 bases and 0 bases, with 12 bases remaining between them. The CDR3 totals 15 residues. CDR3: CASSWGGTTNYGYTF. The CDR3, as DNA: TGTGCCAGCAGTTGGGGCGGAACAACTAACTATGGCTACACCTTC.

This chain uses TRBV14 with TRBJ2-1; TRBD2 is a possible D gene (6 bases). V was pared by 8 bases and J by 10 bases, with 18 bases between. The germline V gene encodes CDR1 SGHDN and CDR2 FVKESK. The CDR3 extends over 13 amino acids. The CDR3 DNA follows: TGTGCCAGCGGGCCTGGGGGGAGTCAGGAGCAGTTCTTC. Protein product: CASGPGGSQEQFF.

The genes are TRBV3-1 (or the pseudogene TRBV3-2) and TRBJ2-5; D is undetermined. V was clipped by 4 bases and J by 5 bases, with 5 bases between them. CDR3 length equals 11 residues. Germline V CDR1 and CDR2: LGHDT, YNNKEL (reference sequence). The CDR3 coding sequence is TGTGCCAGCAGCCTATGGGAGACCCAGTACTTC. Amino acid sequence: CASSLWETQYF.

The chain uses TRBV9 and TRBJ1-3; possible D gene TRBD1, 6 bases. In germline, CDR1 is SGDLS, CDR2 YYNGEE. The CDR3 spans 14 residues. V was shortened by 3 bases and J by 7 bases, with 14 bases between the two germline ends. CDR3 loop: CASSEQGERNTIYF. The DNA for the CDR3 is TGTGCCAGCAGCGAACAGGGTGAGAGGAACACCATATATTTT.

As DNA, the CDR3 is TGTGCCAGCCGCGCCGCAGGGGACTATGGCTACACCTTC. This codes for CASRAAGDYGYTF. The chain has TRBV25-1 and TRBJ1-2; D may be TRBD1 (6 bases). Germline V CDR1 and CDR2: MGHDK, SYGVNS. The V end was cut by 8 bases, the J end by 3 bases, with 13 bases between. The CDR3 spans 13 residues.

This chain links TRBV19 with TRBJ2-5; the D is unclear. The CDR3 has 14 residues. V was cut by 3 bases and J by 2 bases, with 10 bases left in between. The germline CDR1 and CDR2 sequences are LNHDA and SQIVND (reference sequence). The CDR3 DNA follows: TGTGCCAGTAGTATTGGGCAGATACAAGAGACCCAGTACTTC. Amino acid sequence: CASSIGQIQETQYF.

This clone was counted between two and nine times. This chain connects TRBV28 to TRBJ2-5; 9 bases align to TRBD1. This CDR3 is 16 amino acids long. The germline gives CDR1 MDHEN, CDR2 SYDVKM. Germline trimming cut 5 bases from V and 2 bases from J; bases unmatched to any gene: 9. CDR3: CASSPGQGRGQETQYF. The CDR3 DNA is TGTGCCAGCAGTCCGGGACAGGGAAGGGGGCAAGAGACCCAGTACTTC.

As for this clone: This same CDR3 is encoded by further DNA sequences in the sample. The chain employs TRBV2 and TRBJ1-6; possibly TRBD1 for D (5 bases). Germline loops: CDR1 SNHLY, CDR2 FYNNEI. The CDR3 has 14 amino acids. Trimming removed 0 bases from V and 5 bases from J, with 5 bases in between. The CDR3: CASSEAGDNSPLHF. The CDR3 DNA sequence: TGTGCCAGCAGTGAAGCGGGGGATAATTCACCCCTCCACTTT.

About this clone: One end of the junction varies from germline; a read error may be responsible. The V call is TRBV10-3, the J call TRBJ1-6, with a possible D match to TRBD1 (6 bases). Germline CDR1 ENHRY, CDR2 SYGVKD. The CDR3 is 13 amino acids. Here the CDR3 reads CATSTGTNSPLHF. The CDR3 DNA reads as TGTGCCACCAGTACAGGGACTAATTCACCCCTCCACTTT.